Sequencing of this T cell receptor beta chain was carried out in a study of T cell repertoires in cytomegalovirus infection. Study at large: Recently described HLA-C-restricted plus well-studied HLA-B-restricted CMV epitopes were used. Public TCR beta signatures marked donors with CMV infection and the matching HLA. Study outcomes and limitations: The ex vivo response was dominated by HLA-C-restricted CMV-specific TCR beta clonotypes. CMV carriers with the relevant HLA were identified by cumulative public TCR beta family frequency.

The CDR3 consists of 15 residues. Germline assignment: CDR1 LGHNA and CDR2 YSLEER. V shed 0 bases and J shed 4 bases, with 11 bases lying between them. TCRdb processed the reads anew with MiXCR; each CDR3 protein has one entry. The table has approximately 270,000 distinct CDR3 sequences, around 20% seen once. Concerning this clonotype itself: Its specificity is unknown.

Sequences were derived from cultured PBMCs, sampled from culture after CMV antigen stimulation. The chain combines TRBV4-3 with TRBJ2-3; D is perhaps TRBD1 (5 bases). This sequence was found in a human donor in good health (CMV status not recorded). Some clones in this sample may be carry-over from other donors' samples. CDR3 nucleotide sequence: TGCGCCAGCAGCCAAGATTTCAGGGCCCCAGATACGCAGTATTTT. This encodes CASSQDFRAPDTQYF.